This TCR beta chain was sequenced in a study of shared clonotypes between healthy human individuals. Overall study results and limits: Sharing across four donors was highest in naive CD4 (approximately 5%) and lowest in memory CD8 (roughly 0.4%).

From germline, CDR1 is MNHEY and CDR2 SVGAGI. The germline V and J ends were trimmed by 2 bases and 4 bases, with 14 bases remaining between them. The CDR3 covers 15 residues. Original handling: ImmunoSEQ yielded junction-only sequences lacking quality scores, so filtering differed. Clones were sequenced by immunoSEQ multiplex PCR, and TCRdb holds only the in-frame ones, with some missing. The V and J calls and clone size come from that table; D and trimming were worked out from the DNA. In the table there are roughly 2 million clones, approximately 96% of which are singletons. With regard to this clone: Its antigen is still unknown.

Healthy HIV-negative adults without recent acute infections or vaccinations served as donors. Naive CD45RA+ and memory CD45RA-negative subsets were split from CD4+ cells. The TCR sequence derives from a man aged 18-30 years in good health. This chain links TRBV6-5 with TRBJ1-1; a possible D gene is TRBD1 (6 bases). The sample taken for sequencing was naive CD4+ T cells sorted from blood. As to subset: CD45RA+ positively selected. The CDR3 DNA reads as TGTGCCAGCAGTTACAATCGGGGGCGGGGCACTGAAGCTTTCTTT. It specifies CASSYNRGRGTEAFF.